These 23 T cell receptor beta chains came from one sample sequenced in a study of cytomegalovirus exposure and HLA in healthy donors. The PCR employed 60 Vbeta primers together with 13 Jbeta primers. Produced via immunoSEQ multiplex PCR; TCRdb's table is partial and in-frame only. This sample has more than 95,000 clones, with 50% to 65% found just once. Source material: PBMCs. These receptors were taken from a woman in her forties in good health and CMV-seropositive.

V gene TRBV29-1 combines with J gene TRBJ2-7; 7 nucleotides match TRBD1. The V gene end was trimmed by 5 bases and the J gene end by 4 bases; junction bases not matched to a gene: 8. CDR1 and CDR2 from the germline V gene are SQVTM and ANQGSEA. The CDR3 runs to 13 residues. The DNA of the CDR3 is TGCAGCGTTAGCCCGGGGACAGCATACGAGCAGTACTTC. It is translated as CSVSPGTAYEQYF.

This clone was seen more than once but under ten times. This chain links TRBV2 with TRBJ1-5; 11 positions agree with TRBD1. The CDR3 is 15 amino acids. From germline, CDR1 is SNHLY and CDR2 FYNNEI. V shed 6 bases, J shed 4 bases, and the junction held 5 bases outside the gene matches. This CDR3 is CASREDRGRNQPQHF. Written as DNA, the CDR3 is TGTGCCAGCAGGGAGGACAGGGGGCGTAATCAGCCCCAGCATTTT.

This clone was counted a single time. A junction end diverges from the germline sequence, so it may reflect a read error. The same CDR3 is also encoded by other DNA sequences in this sample. The genes are TRBV5-6 and TRBJ1-1; maybe TRBD1 (6 bases). CDR3 length: 14 amino acids. Germline CDR1 and CDR2: SGHDT and YYEEEE. The CDR3: CASSLRGRDTEAFF. The CDR3 nucleotides read TGTGCCAGCAGCTTGAGGGGTCGGGACACTGAAGCTTTCTTC.

J is TRBJ1-5 and V is TRBV28; the match to TRBD1 covers 8 bases. From germline, CDR1 is MDHEN and CDR2 SYDVKM. V dropped 8 bases and J dropped 3; count of bases not matched to a gene: 9. The length of the CDR3 is 15 residues. The CDR3 is CASSGQGGYNQPQHF. The CDR3 DNA reads TGTGCCAGCTCAGGACAGGGAGGTTACAATCAGCCCCAGCATTTT.

This clone was seen only a few times. The chain joins TRBV28 to TRBJ2-2; D possibly corresponds to TRBD2 (5 bases). CDR1 and CDR2 from the germline V gene are MDHEN and SYDVKM. The CDR3 runs to 15 residues. The V end lost 9 bases, the J end lost 5 bases, and 19 bases lay between the germline ends. DNA of the CDR3: TGTGCCAGTAACCCTCAACTCAGAGGGACCGGGGAGCTGTTTTTT. Its translation is CASNPQLRGTGELFF.

This clone showed up just a few times. The chain has TRBV5-1 and TRBJ2-2; 7 bases match TRBD2. The CDR3 totals 15 residues. CDR1 and CDR2 from the germline V gene are SGHRS and YFSETQ. The junction had 4 bases not matched to a gene; V was cut back by 4 bases and J by 1 base. CDR3 nucleotide sequence: TGCGCCAGCAGCCGCGGACTAGGGAACACCGGGGAGCTGTTTTTT. This codes for CASSRGLGNTGELFF.

The gene calls are TRBV9 and TRBJ2-1; 7 bases map to TRBD2. The CDR3 runs to 15 residues. The germline gives CDR1 SGDLS, CDR2 YYNGEE. V lost 3 bases and J lost 0; bases outside the gene matches: 3. In nucleotides, the CDR3 is TGTGCCAGCAGCGCAAGCGGGAACTCCTACAATGAGCAGTTCTTC. Encoded protein: CASSASGNSYNEQFF.

The gene calls are TRBV29-1 and TRBJ1-1; 8 positions agree with TRBD1. This CDR3 comprises 12 residues. With 7 bases clipped from V and 7 bases from J, the junction kept 8 bases outside the gene matches. Germline CDR1 reads SQVTM; CDR2 reads ANQGSEA. CDR3 amino acids: CSAQQGVNEAFF. The DNA of the CDR3 is TGCAGCGCGCAACAGGGGGTCAATGAAGCTTTCTTT.

A few counts support this clone. The chain uses TRBV29-1 and TRBJ2-1; D is possibly TRBD1 (5 bases). Trimming cost V 4 bases and J 6 bases, with 10 bases left between them. Germline V gives CDR1 SQVTM, CDR2 ANQGSEA. The CDR3 is made up of 12 amino acids. The CDR3, as DNA: TGCAGCGTTGTACAGGCCGCCAATGAGCAGTTCTTC. Amino acids: CSVVQAANEQFF.

The chain combines TRBV2 with TRBJ2-3; D might be TRBD2 (5 bases). Trimming cost V 2 bases and J 2 bases, with 11 bases left between them. The CDR3 length is 15 residues. Looked up from germline, CDR1 is SNHLY and CDR2 is FYNNEI. CDR3 bases: TGTGCCAGCAGTGAATTGTGGGGAGACACAGATACGCAGTATTTT. As protein: CASSELWGDTDTQYF.

V gene TRBV5-1 combines with J gene TRBJ2-5; D is possibly TRBD2 (6 bases). V lost 4 bases to trimming and J lost 5 bases, with 18 bases between them. This CDR3 region has 15 residues. CDR1 is SGHRS, CDR2 YFSETQ, per germline. In nucleotides, the CDR3 is TGCGCCAGCAGCACCCGGGACTCATTTTCGGAGACCCAGTACTTC. This translates into CASSTRDSFSETQYF.

This clone showed up just a few times. The chain recombines TRBV7-7 with TRBJ1-4; the match to TRBD1 covers 7 bases. Trimming cost V 3 bases and J 5 bases; bases outside gene matches: 6. The germline CDR1 and CDR2 sequences are SSHAT and FNYEAQ (reference sequence). The CDR3 covers 15 residues. The CDR3 nucleotides read TGTGCCAGCAGCTTTTCGACAGGGAGGAATGAAAAACTGTTTTTT. The encoded protein is CASSFSTGRNEKLFF.

This clone was recorded only once. V usage is TRBV19 and J usage is TRBJ1-1; D is unresolved. The CDR3 has 14 amino acids. Germline values: CDR1 LNHDA, CDR2 SQIVND (reference sequence). With 0 bases removed from V and 3 bases from J, the gap between germline ends came to 8 bases. DNA of the CDR3: TGTGCCAGTAGTATAGATGAGGCAGACACTGAAGCTTTCTTT. It specifies CASSIDEADTEAFF.

This sequence joins TRBV5-1 and TRBJ2-1; 12 nucleotides match TRBD2. There are 19 residues in the CDR3. Germline CDR1 is SGHRS and CDR2 is YFSETQ. With V trimmed by 3 bases and J by 8 bases, 18 bases remained unmatched. Here the CDR3 DNA reads TGCGCCAGCAGCTCGCCGACTAGCGGGAGATTACGCAATAGGGATGAGCAGTTCTTC. Amino acids: CASSSPTSGRLRNRDEQFF.

This chain connects TRBV4-3 to TRBJ2-2; D is undetermined. The CDR3 is made up of 16 amino acids. Germline CDR1 is LGHNA and CDR2 is YSLEER. Trimming left V 1 base short and J 5 bases short, with 14 bases between. CDR3 sequence: CASSQVWAERTGELFF. CDR3 in DNA: TGCGCCAGCAGCCAAGTCTGGGCCGAGAGAACCGGGGAGCTGTTTTTT.

This clone was observed a handful of times. The rearrangement joins TRBV5-6 to TRBJ1-2; TRBD1 aligns across 7 bases. CDR3 length: 13 amino acids. The junction had 4 bases not matched to a gene; V was cut back by 4 bases and J by 4 bases. From germline, CDR1 is SGHDT and CDR2 YYEEEE. CDR3 residues: CASSRGQTYGYTF. The CDR3, as DNA: TGTGCCAGCAGCAGGGGACAGACCTATGGCTACACCTTC. The variable domain in full, with the rest retrieved from reference TRBV5-6 and TRBJ1-2, is DAGVTQSPTHLIKTRGQQVTLRCSPKSGHDTVSWYQQALGQGPQFIFQYYEEEERQRGNFPDRFSGHQFPNYSSELNVNALLLGDSALYLCASSRGQTYGYTFGSGTRLTVV.

This chain connects TRBV30 to TRBJ2-7; 9 bases align to TRBD1. Unmatched junction bases numbered 10, after V lost 2 bases and J lost 5 bases. This CDR3 region has 15 residues. CDR1 and CDR2 (germline): GTSNPN, SVGIG (reference sequence). The CDR3 DNA follows: TGTGCCTGGAGTCTCTCCCACAGGGGGCCCGACGAGCAGTACTTC. Its translation: CAWSLSHRGPDEQYF. The whole variable domain, remainder taken from reference TRBV30 and TRBJ2-7, is SQTIHQWPATLVQPVGSPLSLECTVEGTSNPNLYWYRQAAGRGLQLLFYSVGIGQISSEVPQNLSASRPQDRQFILSSKKLLLSDSGFYLCAWSLSHRGPDEQYFGPGTRLTVT.

The chain is built from TRBV9 and TRBJ1-5; unclear D gene. The germline gives CDR1 SGDLS, CDR2 YYNGEE. The ends were cut back, 0 bases at V and 6 bases at J, with 13 bases in the middle. The CDR3 totals 15 residues. For the CDR3, the DNA is TGTGCCAGCAGCGTAGGGGAGACTCCGGGTCAGCCCCAGCATTTT. It is translated as CASSVGETPGQPQHF.

Only one count was recorded for this clone. The rearrangement uses TRBV6-5 and TRBJ2-7; D may be TRBD1 (6 bases). The CDR3 is 14 amino acids. Trimming shortened V by 5 bases and J by 3 bases, and 14 bases separated the two germline ends. Germline CDR1 and CDR2: MNHEY and SVGAGI. CDR3 sequence: CASSRTGKSYEQYF. In nucleotides, the CDR3 is TGTGCCAGCAGTCGCACAGGGAAAAGCTACGAGCAGTACTTC.

This chain joins TRBV5-5 and TRBJ2-5; a weak D match, TRBD1 (6 bases). V gave up 1 base and J gave up 5 bases, with 21 bases separating them. From germline, CDR1 is SGHKS and CDR2 YYEKEE (reference sequence). This CDR3 region has 17 residues. CDR3 in DNA: TGTGCCAGCAGCTTGCAGGGGCTTGTGGAGTTGGGCGAGACCCAGTACTTC. Its protein product is CASSLQGLVELGETQYF. Full variable domain (remainder filled in from reference TRBV5-5 and TRBJ2-5): DAGVTQSPTHLIKTRGQQVTLRCSPISGHKSVSWYQQVLGQGPQFIFQYYEKEERGRGNFPDRFSARQFPNYSSELNVNALLLGDSALYLCASSLQGLVELGETQYFGPGTRLLVL.

The chain has TRBV2 and TRBJ1-2, with D possibly TRBD1 on 6 matching bases. Germline CDR1 is SNHLY and CDR2 is FYNNEI. The V gene lost 8 bases and the J gene lost 4 bases, with 11 bases spanning the gap. CDR3 length: 12 amino acids. CDR3 nucleotide sequence: TGTGCCAGCGCAGGGGTGGCCTATGGCTACACCTTC. As protein: CASAGVAYGYTF. Drawing the rest from reference TRBV2 and TRBJ1-2, the complete variable domain is EPEVTQTPSHQVTQMGQEVILRCVPISNHLYFYWYRQILGQKVEFLVSFYNNEISEKSEIFDDQFSVERPDGSNFTLKIRSTKLEDSAMYFCASAGVAYGYTFGSGTRLTVV.

This clone was seen only a few times. The gene calls are TRBV5-5 and TRBJ1-2, with D unclear. Germline V CDR1 and CDR2: SGHKS, YYEKEE (reference sequence). V lost 1 base and J lost 5, with 18 bases in between. The CDR3 length is 16 residues. This CDR3 is CASSLIVTAGTYGYTF. The CDR3 nucleotides read TGTGCCAGCAGCTTGATTGTGACGGCAGGTACATATGGCTACACCTTC.

The rearrangement uses TRBV9 and TRBJ2-1, with 13 bases fitting TRBD2. Germline-derived CDR1 and CDR2 are SGDLS and YYNGEE. J gave up 10 bases and V 4 bases, and 8 bases lay outside the gene matches. There are 15 residues in the CDR3. The CDR3 DNA is TGTGCCAGCAGCTCTCCGGGACTAGCGGGACCCGAGCAGTTCTTC. Translating it yields CASSSPGLAGPEQFF.